These 21 T cell receptor beta chains originate from one sample sequenced in a study of breast tumors, draining lymph nodes, adjacent tissues. Samples came from axillary lymph nodes draining the breast cancer. MiXCR, applied by TCRdb to the multiplex PCR reads, yields one record per CDR3 protein. The sample carries under 110,000 distinct CDR3 sequences, about 30% recorded once. Sequenced material: axillary lymph node tissue. The receptors derive from a female donor with breast cancer. Some clones in this sample may be carry-over from other donors' samples.

This clonotype was observed once. The genes are TRBV3-2 and TRBJ2-3; no DNA check was done on the table's D call, TRBD1. TRBV3-2 is designated a pseudogene. The CDR3 extends over 19 amino acids. CDR3 sequence reads: CASSLTRGAGWDPTDTQYF. For the CDR3, the DNA is TGTGCCAGCAGCCTAACCCGGGGGGCGGGGTGGGACCCGACAGATACGCAGTATTTT.

Concerning this clonotype: A read error is possible here, since a much larger clone lies one base away. Since no conserved phenylalanine or tryptophan closes the CDR3, a read error is the likely cause. The DNA is omitted, as the CDR3 cannot be located on it reliably, and the CDR3 follows TCRdb's listing. The CDR3 is CASSLEVSFTNGYPL. This chain joins TRBV7-2 and TRBJ1-2. The CDR3 region is 15 residues in length, termini included. Germline CDR1 is SGHTA and CDR2 is FQGNSA.

This chain links TRBV10-3 with TRBJ1-1; D not resolved. CDR1 is ENHRY, CDR2 SYGVKD, per germline. The CDR3 is made up of 13 amino acids. V lost 6 bases and J 0 bases, leaving 8 bases between the germline ends. CDR3 protein: CAIRAGLNTEAFF. The CDR3 coding sequence is TGTGCCATCAGAGCCGGGTTGAACACTGAAGCTTTCTTT.

About this clonotype: This may be a read error: a much more frequent sequence differs by one nucleotide. The chain joins TRBV7-4 to TRBJ2-5; TRBD1 matches at 12 bases. The CDR3 has 15 amino acids. Germline CDR1 reads SGHVT; CDR2 reads SQSDAQ. CDR3 bases: TGTGCCAGCGGCTTAGGGACAGGGGGCGTGGAGACCCAGCACTTC. Translated: CASGLGTGGVETQHF. Supplemented by reference TRBV7-4 and TRBJ2-5, the full variable domain reads GAGVSQSPRYKVAKRGRDVALRCDSISGHVTLYWYRQTLGQGSEVLTYSQSDAQRDKSGRPSGRFSAERPERSVSTLKIQRTEQGDSAVYLCASGLGTGGVETQHFGPGTRLLVL.

The V call is TRBV13, the J call TRBJ2-1; 8 bases are shared with TRBD1. CDR1 PRHDT and CDR2 FYEKMQ come from the germline V gene (reference sequence). The CDR3 sequence is 15 residues long. The J segment lost 5 bases and the V segment lost 2 bases, leaving 5 bases of the junction unmatched. In DNA, the CDR3 is TGTGCCAGCAGCTTAAGGCAGGGGGCCAACAATGAGCAGTTCTTC. Translating gives CASSLRQGANNEQFF.

The table lists this clonotype with many counts. The V call is TRBV4-1, the J call TRBJ2-7; D is unclear. Germline lookup yields CDR1 MGHRA and CDR2 YSYEKL. Trimming took off 6 bases at V and 6 bases at J, with 9 bases between the two ends. The CDR3 runs 11 residues. CDR3 sequence reads: CASSKGPEQYF. For the CDR3, the DNA is TGCGCCAGCAGTAAAGGGCCCGAGCAGTACTTC.

This clonotype was observed many times. This rearrangement joins TRBV6-5 to TRBJ2-7; 9 bases agree with TRBD2. The CDR3 runs to 17 residues. Germline V CDR1 and CDR2: MNHEY, SVGAGI. The V and J ends lost 2 bases and 4 bases, in that order; junction bases with no gene match: 12. The CDR3 DNA reads TGTGCCAGCAGTTACGGTACTAGCGGGTACGCCCGTTACGAGCAGTACTTC. Its translation: CASSYGTSGYARYEQYF.

The table lists this clonotype with many counts. This sequence joins TRBV7-9 and TRBJ2-1; 7 positions agree with TRBD1. With V trimmed by 1 base and J by 0 bases, 3 bases remained unmatched. In germline, CDR1 is SEHNR, CDR2 FQNEAQ (reference sequence). The CDR3 has 16 amino acids. CDR3: CASSLERGPSYNEQFF. CDR3 nucleotides: TGTGCCAGCAGCTTAGAAAGGGGGCCCTCCTACAATGAGCAGTTCTTC.

This clonotype was seen repeatedly, ten times or more. J is TRBJ2-5 and V is TRBV24-1, with D possibly being TRBD1 (6 bases). Trimming cost V 1 base and J 0 bases, with 8 bases left between them. The V gene's germline CDR1 is KGHDR and CDR2 SFDVKD. CDR3 length: 15 amino acids. The chain's CDR3 is CATSDFRDNQETQYF. The CDR3 coding sequence is TGTGCCACCAGTGATTTTAGGGACAACCAAGAGACCCAGTACTTC.

There are a few counts of this clonotype. The V gene is TRBV18, the J gene TRBJ1-1; D remains ambiguous. Germline lookup yields CDR1 KGHSH and CDR2 LQKENI. Trimming cost V 1 base and J 8 bases, with 11 bases left between them. The CDR3 is 13 residues long. This CDR3 reads CASSPQSLTEAFF. In DNA, the CDR3 is TGTGCCAGCTCACCACAATCACTGACGGAAGCTTTCTTT. Full variable domain (outside the CDR3, taken from reference TRBV18 and TRBJ1-1): NAGVMQNPRHLVRRRGQEARLRCSPMKGHSHVYWYRQLPEEGLKFMVYLQKENIIDESGMPKERFSAEFPKEGPSILRIQQVVRGDSAAYFCASSPQSLTEAFFGQGTRLTVV.

This clonotype was counted a few times. The rearrangement uses TRBV5-1 and TRBJ2-2; a weak D match, TRBD1 (5 bases). This CDR3 spans 14 amino acids. Trimming stripped 5 bases from V and 6 bases from J, with 14 bases between. From germline, CDR1 is SGHRS and CDR2 YFSETQ. CDR3 loop: CASSPIPGSGELFF. DNA for the CDR3: TGCGCCAGCAGTCCTATCCCAGGGTCCGGGGAGCTGTTTTTT.

On this clonotype itself: A single base separates this from a much larger clone, so it may be a read error. This chain connects TRBV6-5 to TRBJ1-3, with 11 nucleotides matching TRBD1. Germline V gives CDR1 MNHEY, CDR2 SVGAGI. CDR3 length equals 15 residues. The CDR3 reads CASSHGTGGGSTIYF. As DNA, the CDR3 is TGTGCCAGCAGTCACGGGACAGGGGGAGGAAGCACCATATATTTT.

This clonotype appeared many times. This chain uses TRBV20-1 with TRBJ2-5; a possible D gene is TRBD1 (5 bases). Trimming pared 1 base from V and 0 bases from J, leaving 12 bases between. The CDR3 covers 15 residues. The germline gives CDR1 DFQATT, CDR2 SNEGSKA (reference sequence). The CDR3 nucleotides are TGCAGTGCTAGAGGACAGCGAAGAGACCAAGAGACCCAGTACTTC. Amino acids: CSARGQRRDQETQYF.

The table lists this clonotype with many counts. The chain couples TRBV7-9 to TRBJ2-1, with unresolved D. V was cut by 5 bases and J by 4 bases, with 18 bases left in between. The germline V gene has CDR1 SEHNR and CDR2 FQNEAQ (reference sequence). This CDR3 region has 16 residues. Here the CDR3 reads CASSQLRTREYNEQFF. In DNA, the CDR3 is TGTGCCAGCAGCCAACTCAGGACCAGAGAATACAATGAGCAGTTCTTC.

This clonotype was found many times. This chain links TRBV5-6 with TRBJ2-3; D might be TRBD2 (7 bases). The CDR3 totals 15 residues. Germline CDR1 SGHDT, CDR2 YYEEEE. Trimming shortened V by 2 bases and J by 4 bases, and 14 bases separated the two germline ends. The CDR3 sequence: CASSFPWGGADTQYF. In DNA form, the CDR3 reads TGTGCCAGCAGCTTCCCATGGGGGGGCGCAGATACGCAGTATTTT. The full variable domain, in which reference TRBV5-6 and TRBJ2-3 provide the parts outside the CDR3, is DAGVTQSPTHLIKTRGQQVTLRCSPKSGHDTVSWYQQALGQGPQFIFQYYEEEERQRGNFPDRFSGHQFPNYSSELNVNALLLGDSALYLCASSFPWGGADTQYFGPGTRLTVL.

This clonotype was counted many times. The chain is built from TRBV7-8 and TRBJ1-2; possibly TRBD1 for D (5 bases). This CDR3 has 13 amino acids. V was shortened by 1 base and J by 7 bases, with 10 bases between the two germline ends. From germline, CDR1 is SGHVS and CDR2 FQNEAQ. CDR3 sequence reads: CASSLGGGVGYTF. The CDR3 DNA reads TGTGCCAGCAGCTTAGGGGGAGGGGTTGGCTACACCTTC. Full variable domain (remainder filled in from reference TRBV7-8 and TRBJ1-2): GAGVSQSPRYKVAKRGQDVALRCDPISGHVSLFWYQQALGQGPEFLTYFQNEAQLDKSGLPSDRFFAERPEGSVSTLKIQRTQQEDSAVYLCASSLGGGVGYTFGSGTRLTVV.

The table lists this clonotype with many counts. Possible read error: a much larger clone is one base away. The V gene is TRBV20-1, the J gene TRBJ2-7; D gene ambiguous. The CDR3 has 11 amino acids. Looked up from germline, CDR1 is DFQATT and CDR2 is SNEGSKA (reference sequence). CDR3 bases: TGCAGTGCCAGAGAGTCCTACGAGCAGTCCTTC. This translates into CSARESYEQSF.

With respect to this clonotype: Just one base apart from a much larger clone, this may be a read error. This chain connects TRBV27 to TRBJ1-3; D might be TRBD1 (6 bases). Looked up from germline, CDR1 is MNHEY and CDR2 is SMNVEV (reference sequence). This CDR3 is 15 amino acids long. This CDR3 reads CASSYQGGKGNTMYF. CDR3 DNA: TGTGCCAGCAGTTATCAAGGGGGAAAGGGAAACACCATGTATTTT.

The table lists this clonotype with a few counts. Being one base from a much bigger clone, this may be a read error. This chain uses TRBV6-1 with TRBJ2-7, with 11 bases matching TRBD2. Germline V CDR1 and CDR2: MNHNS, SASEGT. The CDR3 is made up of 16 amino acids. CDR3 DNA sequence: TGTGCCAGCAGTGAAGGAATCCTAGCGGGAGGCTACGAGCAGCACTTC. The encoded protein is CASSEGILAGGYEQHF.

This clonotype was counted at least ten times. This sequence joins TRBV9 and TRBJ2-2; a weak D match, TRBD2 (6 bases). Between the trimmed V and J ends, which lost 5 bases and 3 bases, there was a span of 14 bases. CDR3 length: 15 amino acids. The germline CDR1 and CDR2 sequences are SGDLS and YYNGEE. For the CDR3, the DNA is TGTGCCAGCAGGAGGGGAGGCTGGGACACCGGGGAGCTGTTTTTT. Its protein is CASRRGGWDTGELFF. The whole variable domain, remainder taken from reference TRBV9 and TRBJ2-2, is DSGVTQTPKHLITATGQRVTLRCSPRSGDLSVYWYQQSLDQGLQFLIQYYNGEERAKGNILERFSAQQFPDLHSELNLSSLELGDSALYFCASRRGGWDTGELFFGEGSRLTVL.

With regard to this clonotype: This may be a read error, as it is one base from a much larger clone. The CDR3 coding sequence is TGTCCCAGCCGCTCTAGCGGGAGTCTTGCCGGGGAGCTGTTTTTT. Its translation: CPSRSSGSLAGELFF. This chain joins TRBV3-1 and TRBJ2-2, with 10 positions matching TRBD2. CDR1 is LGHDT and CDR2 is YNNKEL in the germline V gene (reference sequence). CDR3 length equals 15 residues.